One sample yielded the 27 T cell receptor beta chains listed below, sequenced in a study of regulatory T cells. Antigen specificity for these receptors is unknown. The primer mix had 52 TRBV and 13 TRBJ primers. Produced via immunoSEQ multiplex PCR; TCRdb's table is partial and in-frame only. The repertoire holds around 17,000 clones, with 65% to 90% as singletons. General study results and limits: Hydrophobic residues at CDR3 positions 6 and 7 were enriched in conventional CD4+ T cells of CD3G-deficient patients.

The specimen was conventional CD4+ T cells sorted from blood. The source of these receptors is a young adult with CD3G deficiency.

This clone was seen a few times. The chain couples TRBV30 to TRBJ2-1, with a tentative D call TRBD2 (7 bases). This CDR3 is built from 14 residues. Germline values: CDR1 GTSNPN, CDR2 SVGIG (reference sequence). Trimming removed 2 bases at V and 6 bases at J, with 14 bases between. For the CDR3, the DNA is TGTGCCTGGAGTAGGGGGGGGCCCCTCAATGAGCAGTTCTTC. Residues: CAWSRGGPLNEQFF.

This chain uses TRBV18 with TRBJ1-1; possibly TRBD1 for D (6 bases). V lost 4 bases, J lost 6 bases, and 18 bases lay in between. CDR1 is KGHSH and CDR2 is LQKENI in the germline V gene. The CDR3 loop spans 15 amino acids. The CDR3 protein is CASSLSEAPGAEAFF. CDR3 nucleotides: TGTGCCAGCTCACTTTCAGAGGCCCCAGGGGCTGAAGCTTTCTTT.

The CDR3 bases are TGTGCCAGCAGCTTAAGACAGGGCCAAAATGGCTACACCTTC. This gives the protein CASSLRQGQNGYTF. The rearrangement uses TRBV13 and TRBJ1-2, with TRBD1 identical over 7 bases. Germline lookup yields CDR1 PRHDT and CDR2 FYEKMQ (reference sequence). The length of the CDR3 is 14 residues. Germline trimming cut 2 bases from V and 6 bases from J; bases unmatched to any gene: 6.

This sequence joins TRBV20-1 and TRBJ2-1; D call uncertain. V lost 3 bases to trimming and J lost 7 bases, with 7 bases between them. Looked up from germline, CDR1 is DFQATT and CDR2 is SNEGSKA (reference sequence). This CDR3 has 11 residues. Written as DNA, the CDR3 is TGCAGTGCTAGTAGACTTAATGAGCAGTTCTTC. It encodes CSASRLNEQFF.

J is TRBJ2-1 and V is TRBV28, with D unresolved. The CDR3 contains 13 residues. The V gene lost 6 bases and the J gene lost 9 bases, with 15 bases spanning the gap. CDR1 and CDR2 from the germline V gene are MDHEN and SYDVKM. In DNA, the CDR3 is TGTGCCAGCAGGCCGCGGTTTTCCAGTGAGCAGTTCTTC. It specifies CASRPRFSSEQFF.

This clone was counted only a few times. This chain uses TRBV27 with TRBJ1-6; 7 positions agree with TRBD1. This CDR3 is built from 14 residues. Germline CDR1 and CDR2: MNHEY and SMNVEV (reference sequence). After removal of 1 base from V and 10 bases from J, the junction contained 4 bases not matched to a gene. CDR3 sequence: CASSLLGGRSPLHF. The CDR3 DNA is TGTGCCAGCAGTTTATTAGGGGGCAGGTCACCCCTCCACTTT.

J is TRBJ2-1 and V is TRBV7-9; TRBD2 aligns across 14 bases. Germline V CDR1 and CDR2: SEHNR, FQNEAQ (reference sequence). Trimming removed 3 bases from V and 6 bases from J; junction bases left unmatched: 1. CDR3 length: 15 amino acids. CDR3 region: CASSFGLAGGNEQFF. The CDR3 DNA reads TGTGCCAGCAGCTTCGGACTAGCGGGAGGCAATGAGCAGTTCTTC.

The chain combines TRBV28 with TRBJ2-5; D not resolved. The CDR3 contains 13 residues. V was trimmed by 5 bases and J by 9 bases, leaving 16 bases between them. In germline, CDR1 is MDHEN, CDR2 SYDVKM. The DNA of the CDR3 is TGTGCCAGCAGTAGGCAGGACGAGATGGCCCAGTACTTC. As protein: CASSRQDEMAQYF.

The chain is built from TRBV20-1 and TRBJ2-3, with D unclear. CDR1 and CDR2 from the germline V gene are DFQATT and SNEGSKA (reference sequence). CDR3 length: 11 amino acids. Trimming took 3 bases from V and 9 from J, leaving 10 bases between them. In DNA form, the CDR3 reads TGCAGTGCTAGTCGCCTAGGGACGCAGTATTTT. Its translation is CSASRLGTQYF.

There are a few counts of this clone. The rearrangement links TRBV5-1 to TRBJ2-7; TRBD2 might be the D (5 bases). V shed 2 bases and J shed 3 bases, with 9 bases lying between them. Germline assignment: CDR1 SGHRS and CDR2 YFSETQ. The CDR3 sequence is 13 residues long. CDR3 nucleotide sequence: TGCGCCAGCAGCTTTGGGGAGTTCTACGAGCAGTACTTC. Translation gives CASSFGEFYEQYF.

For this clone: The junction differs from germline at one of its ends, possibly a read error. V and J are TRBV27 and TRBJ1-1; possible D gene TRBD1, 5 bases. The germline gives CDR1 MNHEY, CDR2 SMNVEV (reference sequence). This CDR3 contains 14 residues. This CDR3 is CASSYGGLKTEAFF. In DNA, the CDR3 is TGTGCCAGCAGTTATGGGGGTCTGAAGACTGAAGCTTTCTTT.

The rearrangement links TRBV7-3 to TRBJ2-7, with D unclear. The CDR3 loop spans 16 amino acids. V was shortened by 2 bases and J by 5 bases, with 19 bases between the two germline ends. Germline values: CDR1 SGHTA, CDR2 FQGTGA. CDR3 in amino acids: CASSLAASTRRDEQYF. The CDR3 DNA reads TGTGCCAGCAGCTTAGCGGCCTCCACCCGTCGGGACGAGCAGTACTTC.

The V gene is TRBV11-2, the J gene TRBJ2-1; 11 nucleotides agree with TRBD2. The CDR3 has 19 residues. CDR1 SGHAT and CDR2 FQNNGV come from the germline V gene. V lost 5 bases to trimming and J lost 0 bases; unmatched junction nucleotides: 12. CDR3: CASSGPSGRPRSSYNEQFF. The CDR3 nucleotides read TGTGCCAGCAGCGGGCCTAGCGGGAGGCCCAGGAGCTCCTACAATGAGCAGTTCTTC.

This clone is categorized as hyperexpanded. This chain joins TRBV6-1 and TRBJ1-2; maybe TRBD1 (6 bases). The V gene lost 3 bases and the J gene lost 0 bases, with 11 bases spanning the gap. The germline CDR1 and CDR2 sequences are MNHNS and SASEGT. CDR3 length equals 15 residues. The CDR3 region has the DNA TGTGCCAGCAGTGACAGGGGAGATCCTAACTATGGCTACACCTTC. Encoded protein: CASSDRGDPNYGYTF.

This rearrangement joins TRBV30 to TRBJ2-3; D is tentatively TRBD1 or TRBD2 (6 bases each). Trimming stripped 2 bases from V and 6 bases from J, with 15 bases between. This CDR3 has 14 residues. In germline, CDR1 is GTSNPN, CDR2 SVGIG (reference sequence). In DNA form, the CDR3 reads TGTGCCTGGAGTCCGGGAAGGGGGGCGGATACGCAGTATTTT. Its translation is CAWSPGRGADTQYF. Variable domain in full (rest from reference TRBV30 and TRBJ2-3): SQTIHQWPATLVQPVGSPLSLECTVEGTSNPNLYWYRQAAGRGLQLLFYSVGIGQISSEVPQNLSASRPQDRQFILSSKKLLLSDSGFYLCAWSPGRGADTQYFGPGTRLTVL.

J is TRBJ1-1 and V is TRBV6-1; D gene unclear. Trimming left V 3 bases short and J 0 bases short, with 11 bases between. The CDR3 runs to 15 residues. Germline V CDR1 and CDR2: MNHNS, SASEGT. As DNA, the CDR3 is TGTGCCAGCAGTGAGACCCCTAGGGTGAACACTGAAGCTTTCTTT. Protein product: CASSETPRVNTEAFF.

This clone was counted a few times. J is TRBJ2-7 and V is TRBV7-8; TRBD1 agrees at 8 bases. The trim removed 1 base at V and 1 base at J, leaving 3 bases unmatched. Germline V gene lookup returns CDR1 SGHVS and CDR2 FQNEAQ. This CDR3 has 15 residues. The chain's CDR3 is CASSLGGTGSYEQYF. CDR3 in DNA: TGTGCCAGCAGCTTAGGGGGGACAGGATCCTACGAGCAGTACTTC.

The gene calls are TRBV7-9 and TRBJ1-4; the D gene is possibly TRBD1 (5 bases). Deletions cut 6 bases from V and 0 bases from J, with 11 bases between. Germline V gene sequence: CDR1 SEHNR, CDR2 FQNEAQ (reference sequence). The CDR3 covers 15 residues. The CDR3, as DNA: TGTGCCAGCAGTTACGACAGCTCAACTAATGAAAAACTGTTTTTT. Residues: CASSYDSSTNEKLFF.

The chain is built from TRBV9 and TRBJ2-1, with 13 nucleotides matching TRBD2. This CDR3 spans 16 amino acids. The germline V gene has CDR1 SGDLS and CDR2 YYNGEE. V dropped 3 bases and J dropped 2; count of bases not matched to a gene: 2. In DNA form, the CDR3 reads TGTGCCAGCAGCGCTGGACTAGCGGGGGCCTACAATGAGCAGTTCTTC. Protein: CASSAGLAGAYNEQFF.

The V and J genes are TRBV18 and TRBJ2-1, with 7 bases matching TRBD2. CDR3 length: 15 residues. J gave up 4 bases and V 3 bases, and 6 bases lay outside the gene matches. Germline CDR1 is KGHSH and CDR2 is LQKENI. CDR3 loop: CASSPQSGVYNEQFF. CDR3 bases: TGTGCCAGCTCACCCCAAAGCGGGGTATACAATGAGCAGTTCTTC.

J is TRBJ2-7 and V is TRBV6-1; 9 nucleotides align to TRBD1. This CDR3 contains 14 residues. V lost 4 bases to trimming and J lost 2 bases; unmatched junction nucleotides: 3. The germline V gene encodes CDR1 MNHNS and CDR2 SASEGT. CDR3 nucleotides: TGTGCCAGCAGTGTTGGACAGGGGCCCTACGAGCAGTACTTC. Protein sequence: CASSVGQGPYEQYF.

This chain connects TRBV30 to TRBJ1-1; D is perhaps TRBD1 (6 bases). The CDR3 is 15 residues long. CDR1 and CDR2 (germline): GTSNPN, SVGIG (reference sequence). With 0 bases removed from V and 8 bases from J, the gap between germline ends came to 19 bases. Here the CDR3 DNA reads TGTGCCTGGAGTGTATGGGGGGCAAAGACAGCCGAAGCTTTCTTT. It specifies CAWSVWGAKTAEAFF.

The chain recombines TRBV19 with TRBJ2-1; no clear D gene. Germline CDR1 is LNHDA and CDR2 is SQIVND (reference sequence). V lost 4 bases and J 5 bases, leaving 18 bases between the germline ends. This CDR3 has 16 residues. The CDR3 loop is CASSKGGRAPNNEQFF. The DNA of the CDR3 is TGTGCCAGTAGTAAGGGCGGACGTGCCCCTAACAATGAGCAGTTCTTC.

The gene calls are TRBV10-2 and TRBJ1-5; no definite D call. Germline V gives CDR1 WSHSY, CDR2 SAAADI. The length of the CDR3 is 15 residues. V lost 0 bases and J lost 7, with 13 bases in between. DNA for the CDR3: TGCGCCAGCAGTGAGTCCGGAGGGAACAGCCAGCCCCAGCATTTT. This encodes CASSESGGNSQPQHF.

The gene calls are TRBV6-6 and TRBJ1-1; TRBD1 matches 8 bases. The CDR3 extends over 12 amino acids. V trimming: 6 bases; J trimming: 7 bases; junction bases outside the gene matches: 4. Germline assignment: CDR1 MNHNY and CDR2 SVGAGI (reference sequence). The CDR3 protein is CASRATGDEAFF. The CDR3 bases are TGTGCCAGCAGGGCGACAGGGGATGAAGCTTTCTTT.

The chain joins TRBV7-8 to TRBJ1-2, with a tentative D call TRBD1 (6 bases). The length of the CDR3 is 17 residues. V gave up 3 bases and J gave up 5 bases, with 22 bases separating them. Germline CDR1 SGHVS, CDR2 FQNEAQ. The CDR3 loop is CASSFGTSWTAGYGYTF. CDR3 DNA sequence: TGTGCCAGCAGCTTCGGGACATCTTGGACCGCTGGATATGGCTACACCTTC. The full variable domain, rest sourced from reference TRBV7-8 and TRBJ1-2, is GAGVSQSPRYKVAKRGQDVALRCDPISGHVSLFWYQQALGQGPEFLTYFQNEAQLDKSGLPSDRFFAERPEGSVSTLKIQRTQQEDSAVYLCASSFGTSWTAGYGYTFGSGTRLTVV.

The chain employs TRBV28 and TRBJ1-5, with D perhaps matching TRBD1 (6 bases). Trimming removed 5 bases from V and 4 bases from J, with 9 bases in between. The CDR3 has 13 residues. Germline-derived CDR1 and CDR2 are MDHEN and SYDVKM. DNA for the CDR3: TGTGCCAGCAGTCGGGACACTAATCAGCCCCAGCATTTT. Translating gives CASSRDTNQPQHF. Complete variable domain (other parts from reference TRBV28 and TRBJ1-5): DVKVTQSSRYLVKRTGEKVFLECVQDMDHENMFWYRQDPGLGLRLIYFSYDVKMKEKGDIPEGYSVSREKKERFSLILESASTNQTSMYLCASSRDTNQPQHFGDGTRLSIL.